This is a list of T cell receptor beta chains from one sample in a study of CD8 T cells in ankylosing spondylitis. TCRdb re-called the 5' RACE reads through MiXCR, storing one row per CDR3 protein. The sample records about 240,000 distinct CDR3 sequences, around 7.8% being singletons. Specimen: blood, either unsorted or a sorted T cell fraction (not recorded which). Receptor source: a male donor with ankylosing spondylitis or in good health (not recorded which). CDR3s include the opening cysteine and the closing phenylalanine or tryptophan. D genes are given only for firm matches. Clone size is given for some rows only: seen once, a few or many times, or a class if the clone is expanded.

v_gene	j_gene	d_gene	abundance	CDR3nt	CDR3aa
TRBV20-1	TRBJ2-5	TRBD2	few	TGCTGTGCCTTTGGCGAAGTAGCGGGAGGTCCCCAAGAGACCCAGTACTTC	CCAFGEVAGGPQETQYF
TRBV9	TRBJ1-4	-	many	TGTGCCAGCAGCGTAGTAAGGCTTGACGGGGCAACTAATGAAAAACTGTTTTTT	CASSVVRLDGATNEKLFF
TRBV19	TRBJ2-6	-	few	TGTGCCAGTAGTATAGATACGGCCGGGGCCAACGTCCTGACTTTC	CASSIDTAGANVLTF
TRBV4-3	TRBJ2-6	TRBD1	many	TGCGCCAGCAGCCTTACGGACAGGGCCCTCTCTGGGGCCAACGTCCTGACTTTC	CASSLTDRALSGANVLTF
TRBV5-1	TRBJ2-1	TRBD2	many	TGCGCCAGCAGCGGCATAGCGGGGGGGAATAGCAATGAGCAGTTCTTC	CASSGIAGGNSNEQFF
TRBV29-1	TRBJ1-4	-	many	TGCAGCGTTGAAAGGGGTGAAAAACTGTTTTTT	CSVERGEKLFF
TRBV5-1	TRBJ2-5	-	-	TGCGCCAGCAGCTCTCTAGGGGCAGGAGAGACCCAGTACTTC	CASSSLGAGETQYF
TRBV7-2	TRBJ2-7	TRBD2	few	TGTGCCAGCAGCTTTGTAGCGGGCGTACGGAACGAGCAGTACTTC	CASSFVAGVRNEQYF
TRBV2	TRBJ2-5	-	few	TGTGCCAGCAGTGAAGTACGGGGGCAGGTGGAGACCCAGTACTTC	CASSEVRGQVETQYF
TRBV6-5	TRBJ2-1	-	many	TGTGCCAGCAGTTACCGAAGGGGGACGGATGAGCAGTTCTTC	CASSYRRGTDEQFF
TRBV6-1	TRBJ1-1	-	many	TGTGCCAGCAGAGAAGGCGGACAGCCCAACACTGAAGCTTTCTTT	CASREGGQPNTEAFF
TRBV4-3	TRBJ1-2	-	many	TGCGCCAGCAGCCAAGATGTTAAGGTTTTATATGGCTACACCTTC	CASSQDVKVLYGYTF
TRBV6-4	TRBJ2-6	-	many	TGTGCCAGCAGTGTCGACAGCTCTGGGGCCAACGTCCTGACTTTC	CASSVDSSGANVLTF
TRBV20-1	TRBJ1-4	TRBD1	many	TGTGCTGGACGACAGGGCTACTCTAATGAAAAACTGTTTTTT	CAGRQGYSNEKLFF
TRBV6-5	TRBJ2-5	-	few	TGTGCCAGCAGTTACGGCGCAGGGCAAGAGACCCAGTACTTC	CASSYGAGQETQYF
TRBV30	TRBJ2-7	TRBD1	many	TGTGCCTGGAGTGCGACCAACAGGGGAACGGAGTACTTC	CAWSATNRGTEYF
TRBV5-1	TRBJ2-5	-	few	TGCGCCAGCAGCTTGGCGCCGCTCGGAACCCCAGAGACCCAGTACTTC	CASSLAPLGTPETQYF
TRBV19	TRBJ2-7	-	many	TGTGCCAGTAGCCCTTCCGATGCGCGGGGATCCTACGAGCAGTACTTC	CASSPSDARGSYEQYF
TRBV7-6	TRBJ1-1	-	many	TGTGCCAGCAGCCAAGACGGGGTCACTGAAGCTTTCTTT	CASSQDGVTEAFF
TRBV30	TRBJ1-1	-	many	TGTGCCTGGCTGCGGGAGGCGAGCACTGAAGCTTTCTTT	CAWLREASTEAFF
TRBV6-1	TRBJ2-6	TRBD2	many	TGTGCCAGCAGTCCAGCGGGGGTTTCGGGGGCCAACGTCCTGACTTTC	CASSPAGVSGANVLTF
TRBV12-3/TRBV12-4	TRBJ2-1	-	-	TGTGCCAGCAGACCAGCCGGGACCCCCACGCGCGATGAGCAGTTCTTC	CASRPAGTPTRDEQFF
TRBV20-1	TRBJ1-5	TRBD1	many	TGCAGTGCTAGAGGTCTTGGGACAGCACATCAGCCCCAGCATTTT	CSARGLGTAHQPQHF
TRBV6-2/TRBV6-3	TRBJ2-2	-	few	TGTGCCAGCAGTTACTCGAGAGTGAACACCGGGGAGCTGTTTTTT	CASSYSRVNTGELFF